This record concerns one TCR beta chain sequence. Trimming removed 6 bases from V and 6 bases from J; junction bases left unmatched: 7. Germline CDR1 reads MNHEY; CDR2 reads SMNVEV (reference sequence). The CDR3 spans 15 residues. Method: immunoSEQ multiplex PCR; TCRdb's copy keeps in-frame clones and lacks some. In the table there are 2,100,000 or so clones, 90% to 96% of which are singletons. This sample is drawn from a study of shared clonotypes between healthy human individuals. The chain links TRBV27 to TRBJ1-6, with 8 bases aligning to TRBD1. Sequencing used naive CD4+ T cells sorted from blood. Subset noted: CD45RA+ positively selected. The source of this sequence is a man aged 18 to 30 in good health. The CDR3 region is CASREYRGTNSPLHF. The CDR3 bases are TGTGCCAGCAGGGAATACAGGGGGACTAATTCACCCCTCCACTTT.